The 4 T cell receptor beta chains reported below all come from one sample, sequenced in a study of neurological immune-mediated disorders. TCRdb re-called the 5' RACE reads with MiXCR, one entry per CDR3 protein. The sample shows tens of thousands of distinct CDR3 sequences, roughly 14% of them seen only once. The specimen was PBMCs. These receptor sequences come from a woman aged 50 to 60 in good health.

For this clonotype: A junction boundary mismatches the germline segment, possibly from a read error. The chain joins TRBV28 to TRBJ2-7; the D gene is possibly TRBD1 (5 bases). The CDR3 is 11 residues long. Per germline, CDR1 MDHEN and CDR2 SYDVKM. The CDR3 region has the DNA TGTGCCAGCAGTATCAGACAGAAGCAATACTTC. This encodes CASSIRQKQYF.

In its sample, this clonotype was seen many times. J is TRBJ2-2 and V is TRBV6-1; TRBD1 matches at 7 bases. The germline V gene encodes CDR1 MNHNS and CDR2 SASEGT. This CDR3 region has 15 residues. V dropped 5 bases and J dropped 4; count of bases not matched to a gene: 7. For the CDR3, the DNA is TGTGCCAGCAGTCTGGGACAGCTCTCCACCGGGGAGCTGTTTTTT. Amino acids: CASSLGQLSTGELFF.

A word on this clonotype: Being one base from a much bigger clone, this may be a read error. V usage is TRBV20-1 and J usage is TRBJ2-5; D unresolved. CDR1 DFQATT and CDR2 SNEGSKA come from the germline V gene (reference sequence). This CDR3 is 13 amino acids long. Deletions cut 3 bases from V and 3 bases from J, with 11 bases between. CDR3 bases: TGCAGTGCTAGGGGAAACCATGAAGAGACCCAGTACTTC. This translates into CSARGNHEETQYF.

Many counts were recorded for this clonotype. The rearrangement joins TRBV9 to TRBJ1-1, with D tentatively TRBD1 (6 bases). Trimming cost V 0 bases and J 1 base, with 13 bases left between them. CDR3 size: 16 residues. In germline, CDR1 is SGDLS, CDR2 YYNGEE. The CDR3 DNA reads as TGTGCCAGCAGCGTAGTGGGGGCGGATTCGAACACTGAAGCTTTCTTT. Protein sequence: CASSVVGADSNTEAFF.